This T cell receptor (beta chain) was retrieved from a study of blood T cell repertoires in COVID-19. Between the trimmed V and J ends, which lost 5 bases and 0 bases, there was a span of 20 bases. Germline V gene lookup returns CDR1 SEHNR and CDR2 FQNEAQ (reference sequence). The CDR3 spans 18 residues. The table came from immunoSEQ multiplex PCR; TCRdb's copy has only in-frame clones and leaves some out. The table lists 90,000 to 120,000 clones, 90% to 95% of them singletons. The sequenced sample consisted of peripheral blood. This receptor was obtained from a woman in her 30s with acute or convalescent COVID-19. The chain joins TRBV7-9 to TRBJ1-3; TRBD1 is a possible D gene (5 bases). CDR3 bases: TGTGCCAGCAGCCAACCACGAAAACAGGCTAGCTCTGGAAACACCATATATTTT. Translated, it gives CASSQPRKQASSGNTIYF.